This TCR beta chain was sequenced for a study of blood T cell repertoires in COVID-19. Study overall: Samples representing acute and convalescent COVID-19 were sourced from the United States, Italy and Spain. Sample material is recorded as cDNA or gDNA derived from T cells, B-cell-depleted T cells, or PBMCs.

Source study methods: Estimates of nucleated cell counts were drawn from the amplification of reference gene primers. Assay used: immunoSEQ multiplex PCR; TCRdb lists only in-frame clones, some missing. V, J and clone size are taken as reported in that table, and D and trimming were inferred from the DNA itself. The repertoire holds under 85,000 clones, with 65% to 85% as singletons. The J segment lost 8 bases and the V segment lost 4 bases, leaving 5 bases of the junction unmatched. Germline V gives CDR1 ENHRY, CDR2 SYGVKD. The CDR3 covers 14 residues. The sample comprised peripheral blood. The gene calls are TRBV10-3 and TRBJ2-1; 10 positions match TRBD2. The receptor was isolated from a middle-aged man with active COVID-19. The CDR3 spells CAISVAGGLDEQFF. CDR3 DNA sequence: TGTGCCATCAGTGTAGCGGGAGGCTTGGATGAGCAGTTCTTC.